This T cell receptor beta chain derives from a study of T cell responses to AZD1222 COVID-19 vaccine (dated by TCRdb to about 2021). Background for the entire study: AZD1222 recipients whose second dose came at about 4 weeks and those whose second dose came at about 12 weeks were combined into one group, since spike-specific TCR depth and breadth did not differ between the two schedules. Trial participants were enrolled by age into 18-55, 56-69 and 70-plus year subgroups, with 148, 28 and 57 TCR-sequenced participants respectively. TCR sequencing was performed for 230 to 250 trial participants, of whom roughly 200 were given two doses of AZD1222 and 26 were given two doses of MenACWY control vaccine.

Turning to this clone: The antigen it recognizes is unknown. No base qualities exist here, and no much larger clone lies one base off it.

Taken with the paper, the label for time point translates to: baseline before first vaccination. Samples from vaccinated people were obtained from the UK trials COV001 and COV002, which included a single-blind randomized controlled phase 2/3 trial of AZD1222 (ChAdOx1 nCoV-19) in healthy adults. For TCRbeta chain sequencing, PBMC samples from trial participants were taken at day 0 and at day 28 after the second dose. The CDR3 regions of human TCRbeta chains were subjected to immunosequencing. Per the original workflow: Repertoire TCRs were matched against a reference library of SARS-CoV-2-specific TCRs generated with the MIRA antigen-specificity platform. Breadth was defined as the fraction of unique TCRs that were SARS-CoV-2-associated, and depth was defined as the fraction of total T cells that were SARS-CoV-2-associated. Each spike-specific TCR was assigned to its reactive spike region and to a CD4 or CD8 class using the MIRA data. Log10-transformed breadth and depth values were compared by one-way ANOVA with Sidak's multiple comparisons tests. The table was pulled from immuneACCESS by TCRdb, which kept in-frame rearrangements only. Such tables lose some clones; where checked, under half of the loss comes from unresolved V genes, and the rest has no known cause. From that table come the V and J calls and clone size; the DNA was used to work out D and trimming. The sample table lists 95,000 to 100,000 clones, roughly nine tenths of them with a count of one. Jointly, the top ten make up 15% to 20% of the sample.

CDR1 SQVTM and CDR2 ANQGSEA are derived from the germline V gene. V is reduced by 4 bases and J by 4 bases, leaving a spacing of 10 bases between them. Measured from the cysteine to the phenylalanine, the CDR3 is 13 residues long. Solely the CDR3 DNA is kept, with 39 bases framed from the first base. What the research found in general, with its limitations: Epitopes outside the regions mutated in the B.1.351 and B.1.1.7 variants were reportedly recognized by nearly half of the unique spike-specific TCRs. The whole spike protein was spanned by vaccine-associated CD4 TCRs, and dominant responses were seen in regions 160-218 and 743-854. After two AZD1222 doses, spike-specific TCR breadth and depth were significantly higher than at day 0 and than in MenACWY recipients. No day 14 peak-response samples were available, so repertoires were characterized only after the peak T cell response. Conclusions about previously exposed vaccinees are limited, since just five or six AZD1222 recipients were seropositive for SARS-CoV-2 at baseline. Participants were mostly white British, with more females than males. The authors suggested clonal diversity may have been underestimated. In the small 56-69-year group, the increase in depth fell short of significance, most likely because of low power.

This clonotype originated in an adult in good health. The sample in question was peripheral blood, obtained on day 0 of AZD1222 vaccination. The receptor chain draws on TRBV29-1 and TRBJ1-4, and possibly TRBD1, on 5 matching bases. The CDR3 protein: CSVGGTGNEKLFF. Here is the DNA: TGCAGCGTTGGCGGGACGGGTAATGAAAAACTGTTTTTT.